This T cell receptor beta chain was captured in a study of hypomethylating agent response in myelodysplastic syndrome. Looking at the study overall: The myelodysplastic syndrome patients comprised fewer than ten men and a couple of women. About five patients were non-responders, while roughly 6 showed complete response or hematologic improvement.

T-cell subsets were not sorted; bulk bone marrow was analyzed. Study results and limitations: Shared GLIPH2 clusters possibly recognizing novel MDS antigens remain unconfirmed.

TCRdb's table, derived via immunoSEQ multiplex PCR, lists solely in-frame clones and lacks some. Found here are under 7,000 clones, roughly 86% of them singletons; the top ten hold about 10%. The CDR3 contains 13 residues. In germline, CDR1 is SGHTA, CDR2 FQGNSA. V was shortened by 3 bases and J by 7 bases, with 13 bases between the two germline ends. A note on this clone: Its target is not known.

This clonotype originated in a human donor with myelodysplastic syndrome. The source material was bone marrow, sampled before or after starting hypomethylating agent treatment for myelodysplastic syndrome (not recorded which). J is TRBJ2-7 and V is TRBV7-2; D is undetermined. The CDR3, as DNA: TGTGCCAGCAGCTTTTCTGGGGTTGGGGAGCAGTACTTC. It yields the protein CASSFSGVGEQYF.